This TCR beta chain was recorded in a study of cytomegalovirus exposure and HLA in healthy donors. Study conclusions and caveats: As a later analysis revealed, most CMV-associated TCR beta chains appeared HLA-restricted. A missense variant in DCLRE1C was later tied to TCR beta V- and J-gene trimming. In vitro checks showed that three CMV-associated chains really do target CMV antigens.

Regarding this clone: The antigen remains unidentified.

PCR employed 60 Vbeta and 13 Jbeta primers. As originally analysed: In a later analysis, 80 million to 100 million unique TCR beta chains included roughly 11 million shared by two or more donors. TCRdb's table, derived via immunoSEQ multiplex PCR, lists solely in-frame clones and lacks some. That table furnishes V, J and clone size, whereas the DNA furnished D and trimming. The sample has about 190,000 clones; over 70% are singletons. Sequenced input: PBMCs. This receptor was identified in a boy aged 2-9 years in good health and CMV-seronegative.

This chain's CDR3 is CASSIQVNTEAFF. CDR3 in DNA: TGTGCCAGTAGTATACAGGTGAACACTGAAGCTTTCTTT. V and J are TRBV19 and TRBJ1-1; D unresolved. The CDR3 is 13 residues long. From germline, CDR1 is LNHDA and CDR2 SQIVND (reference sequence). Trimming shortened V by 2 bases and J by 0 bases, and 4 bases separated the two germline ends.